This T cell receptor beta chain was retrieved from a study of blood T cell repertoires in COVID-19. Study-level background: The United States, Italy and Spain were the sources of the acute and convalescent COVID-19 samples. Sample material is recorded as cDNA or gDNA derived from T cells, B-cell-depleted T cells, or PBMCs.

Patients of the Seattle cohort, enrolled during active infection, were followed longitudinally. Authors' processing steps: Researchers report that nucleated cell counts were estimated from reference gene primer amplification. Clones were sequenced by immunoSEQ multiplex PCR, and TCRdb holds only the in-frame ones, with some missing. Clone size and the V and J calls come from that table; the DNA yielded D and trimming. The data show tens of thousands of clones, 83% seen once. On this clone itself: The junction departs from germline at one end; a sequencing error may be responsible.

The CDR3 is made up of 13 amino acids. Germline loops: CDR1 SSHAT, CDR2 FNYEAQ (reference sequence). Sequenced material: peripheral blood. The receptor was isolated from a man between 45 and 60 years old with COVID-19, enrolled during active disease. This chain links TRBV7-7 with TRBJ1-1; D unclear. In nucleotides, the CDR3 is TGTGCTAGCAGCTTACACTTGAACACTGAAGCTTTCTTT. It is translated as CASSLHLNTEAFF. The complete variable domain, with remaining parts taken from reference TRBV7-7 and TRBJ1-1, reads GAGVSQSPRYKVTKRGQDVTLRCDPISSHATLYWYQQALGQGPEFLTYFNYEAQPDKSGLPSDRFSAERPEGSISTLTIQRTEQRDSAMYRCASSLHLNTEAFFGQGTRLTVV.